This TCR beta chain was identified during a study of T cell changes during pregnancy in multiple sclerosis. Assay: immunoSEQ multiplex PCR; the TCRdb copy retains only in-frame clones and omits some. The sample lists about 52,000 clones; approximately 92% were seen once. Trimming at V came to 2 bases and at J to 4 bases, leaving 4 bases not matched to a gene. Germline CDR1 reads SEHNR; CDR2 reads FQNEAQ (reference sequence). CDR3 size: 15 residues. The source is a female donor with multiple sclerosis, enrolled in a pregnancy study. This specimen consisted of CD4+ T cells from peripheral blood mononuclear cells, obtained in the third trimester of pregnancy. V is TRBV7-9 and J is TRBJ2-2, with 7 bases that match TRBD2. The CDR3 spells CASSLSGRSTGELFF. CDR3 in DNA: TGTGCCAGCAGCTTATCCGGGAGGAGCACCGGGGAGCTGTTTTTT.